A single sample gave rise to the 32 T cell receptor beta chains below, sequenced in a study of blood T cell repertoires in COVID-19. TCRdb's table, derived via immunoSEQ multiplex PCR, lists solely in-frame clones and lacks some. The data show under 75,000 clones, with roughly 73% seen just once and about 6% held by the top ten. Material for sequencing was peripheral blood. These receptors originate from an older woman with acute or convalescent COVID-19.

The rearrangement links TRBV27 to TRBJ1-1; D may be TRBD1 (6 bases). V dropped 0 bases and J dropped 4 bases, with 12 bases sitting between them. Per germline, CDR1 MNHEY and CDR2 SMNVEV (reference sequence). The CDR3 sequence is 15 residues long. The CDR3 bases are TGTGCCAGCAGTTTATCGACTCCACAGGGCACTGAAGCTTTCTTT. Protein: CASSLSTPQGTEAFF.

The chain employs TRBV10-1 and TRBJ2-5; 7 bases line up with TRBD1. This CDR3 spans 13 amino acids. V shed 4 bases, J shed 6 bases, and the junction held 5 bases outside the gene matches. Germline V CDR1 and CDR2: WNHNN, SYGVQD (reference sequence). CDR3 sequence: CASSGQGWKTQYF. CDR3 bases: TGCGCCAGCAGTGGACAGGGTTGGAAGACCCAGTACTTC.

V usage is TRBV18 and J usage is TRBJ2-1, with D uncertain. Germline V gene lookup returns CDR1 KGHSH and CDR2 LQKENI. CDR3 length equals 12 residues. The V end was cut by 2 bases, the J end by 8 bases, with 7 bases between. The DNA for the CDR3 is TGTGCCAGCTCACCATCCCCTTATGAGCAGTTCTTC. Amino acids: CASSPSPYEQFF.

The chain couples TRBV6-5 to TRBJ1-1; D is possibly TRBD1 (5 bases). CDR1 and CDR2 (germline): MNHEY, SVGAGI. CDR3 length: 15 amino acids. V lost 7 bases to trimming and J lost 0 bases, with 15 bases between them. The CDR3 DNA reads TGTGCCAGCACCCTAGGTGGGACTCTGAACACTGAAGCTTTCTTT. Translation: CASTLGGTLNTEAFF.

This clone was counted a few times. This sequence joins TRBV7-6 and TRBJ2-5; 8 bases are shared with TRBD2. The CDR3 consists of 15 residues. V was clipped by 8 bases and J by 2 bases; unmatched bases: 10. The germline CDR1 and CDR2 sequences are SGHVS and FNYEAQ. Here the CDR3 DNA reads TGTGCCAGCGGGGAAAGCGGGGGAGCACAAGAGACCCAGTACTTC. Translating gives CASGESGGAQETQYF. The full variable domain, in which reference TRBV7-6 and TRBJ2-5 provide the parts outside the CDR3, is GAGVSQSPRYKVTKRGQDVALRCDPISGHVSLYWYRQALGQGPEFLTYFNYEAQQDKSGLPNDRFSAERPEGSISTLTIQRTEQRDSAMYRCASGESGGAQETQYFGPGTRLLVL.

The chain couples TRBV6-5 to TRBJ2-7; 9 bases fit TRBD1. The germline V gene encodes CDR1 MNHEY and CDR2 SVGAGI. The junction had 4 bases not matched to a gene; V was cut back by 4 bases and J by 6 bases. The CDR3 contains 13 residues. The CDR3 region is CASSWGQGFEQYF. The CDR3 DNA reads as TGTGCCAGCAGTTGGGGACAGGGCTTCGAGCAGTACTTC.

This chain joins TRBV10-3 and TRBJ2-7; 7 bases map to TRBD1. This CDR3 comprises 13 residues. CDR1 is ENHRY and CDR2 is SYGVKD in the germline V gene. The trim removed 7 bases at V and 1 base at J, leaving 4 bases unmatched. CDR3 loop: CAIKGASSYEQYF. In nucleotides, the CDR3 is TGTGCCATCAAGGGGGCCTCTTCCTACGAGCAGTACTTC.

DNA for the CDR3: TGTGCCAGCAGCCTCAGGGACAGGGTTGGGAGCAATCAGCCCCAGCATTTT. Translation: CASSLRDRVGSNQPQHF. The chain joins TRBV4-2 to TRBJ1-5; 9 nucleotides agree with TRBD1. V gave up 4 bases and J gave up 1 base; unmatched junction bases: 8. CDR1 and CDR2 from the germline V gene are LGHNA and YNFKEQ. The CDR3 sequence is 17 residues long.

This clone turned up a few times. The chain employs TRBV7-8 and TRBJ1-6; D is perhaps TRBD1 (5 bases). V was pared by 4 bases and J by 0 bases, with 16 bases between. The CDR3 covers 18 residues. Germline V lookup: CDR1 SGHVS, CDR2 FQNEAQ. CDR3 sequence (DNA): TGTGCCAGCAGCTCCCAGGGCGTACGCCGCTCCTATAATTCACCCCTCCACTTT. Its translation: CASSSQGVRRSYNSPLHF.

This chain connects TRBV25-1 to TRBJ2-7; the D is unclear. CDR3 length: 14 amino acids. Trimming cost V 3 bases and J 6 bases, with 15 bases left between them. The V gene's germline CDR1 is MGHDK and CDR2 SYGVNS. Here the CDR3 DNA reads TGTGCCAGCAGTGACGACGGAGCTCGCCTCGAGCAGTACTTC. It specifies CASSDDGARLEQYF.

The chain is built from TRBV30 and TRBJ1-6; no clear D gene. The V end was cut by 1 base, the J end by 12 bases, with 16 bases between. This CDR3 comprises 14 residues. The germline CDR1 and CDR2 sequences are GTSNPN and SVGIG (reference sequence). CDR3 region: CAWSAAGPGIPLHF. The CDR3 nucleotides are TGTGCCTGGAGTGCAGCGGGTCCTGGGATACCCCTCCACTTT.

The genes are TRBV5-1 and TRBJ1-6; a possible D gene is TRBD1 (6 bases). The V and J ends lost 4 bases and 8 bases respectively, with 16 bases between them. Per the germline V gene, CDR1 is SGHRS and CDR2 is YFSETQ. This CDR3 is built from 15 residues. CDR3 in amino acids: CASSPTGNEDSPLHF. The CDR3, as DNA: TGCGCCAGCAGCCCCACAGGGAATGAGGATTCACCCCTCCACTTT.

This sequence joins TRBV6-5 and TRBJ2-7; weak D call: TRBD2 (7 bases). Trimming left V 2 bases short and J 6 bases short, with 14 bases between. Germline V gene lookup returns CDR1 MNHEY and CDR2 SVGAGI. The CDR3 is 14 residues long. For the CDR3, the DNA is TGTGCCAGCAGTTACCGGCTAGGGGGGGTCGAGCAGTACTTC. It translates to CASSYRLGGVEQYF.

The rearrangement links TRBV6-2 or TRBV6-3 to TRBJ2-5; TRBD2 matches at 13 bases. With 6 bases clipped from V and 7 bases from J, the junction kept 2 bases outside the gene matches. The CDR3 runs to 13 residues. The V gene's germline CDR1 is MNHEY and CDR2 SVGEGT. CDR3 nucleotide sequence: TGTGCCAGCAGCCGACTAGCGGGGGGGACCCAGTACTTC. Residues: CASSRLAGGTQYF.

V usage is TRBV21-1 and J usage is TRBJ1-4; TRBD1 reflects the table's D call only, with no check against the DNA. TRBV21-1 is described as a pseudogene. The CDR3 totals 19 residues. CDR3 in amino acids: CASSARPDRDEVLGEKLFF. The DNA for the CDR3 is TGTGCCAGCAGCGCCCGGCCGGACAGGGATGAGGTTCTCGGGGAAAAACTGTTTTTT.

This chain joins TRBV11-2 and TRBJ1-5; D remains ambiguous. Germline CDR1 SGHAT, CDR2 FQNNGV. The CDR3 is 16 amino acids. With 0 bases removed from V and 2 bases from J, the gap between germline ends came to 11 bases. The CDR3 loop is CASSLDDPGGNQPQHF. CDR3 coding DNA: TGTGCCAGCAGCTTAGATGACCCCGGAGGCAATCAGCCCCAGCATTTT.

V usage is TRBV18 and J usage is TRBJ1-1; D perhaps matches TRBD1 (5 bases). Germline assignment: CDR1 KGHSH and CDR2 LQKENI. V was pared by 3 bases and J by 5 bases, with 13 bases between. The CDR3 totals 14 residues. The CDR3: CASSPDQGYTEAFF. The CDR3 DNA is TGTGCCAGCTCACCTGATCAGGGATATACTGAAGCTTTCTTT.

The CDR3 DNA is TGTGCCAGCAGCGTCCTGACAGGGGGCGACTATGGCTACACCTTC. Protein sequence: CASSVLTGGDYGYTF. The chain carries TRBV9 and TRBJ1-2, with 10 bases that match TRBD1. V trimming: 2 bases; J trimming: 3 bases; junction bases outside the gene matches: 4. This CDR3 is 15 amino acids long. CDR1 SGDLS and CDR2 YYNGEE come from the germline V gene.

There are a few counts of this clone. The gene calls are TRBV3-1 (or the pseudogene TRBV3-2) and TRBJ1-6; 10 bases align to TRBD1. The V gene end was trimmed by 4 bases and the J gene end by 8 bases; junction bases not matched to a gene: 2. The CDR3 covers 14 residues. The germline gives CDR1 LGHDT, CDR2 YNNKEL (reference sequence). Written as DNA, the CDR3 is TGTGCCAGCAGCCTCGGACAGGGGGATTCACCCCTCCACTTT. This encodes CASSLGQGDSPLHF.

The DNA for the CDR3 is TGTGCCAGTAGTCTAATCAATCAGCCCCAGCATTTT. It translates to CASSLINQPQHF. This sequence joins TRBV19 and TRBJ1-5, with unresolved D. Germline lookup yields CDR1 LNHDA and CDR2 SQIVND (reference sequence). Trimming took 5 bases from V and 3 from J, leaving 5 bases between them. The CDR3 spans 12 residues.

The rearrangement uses TRBV7-6 and TRBJ1-2; D is perhaps TRBD1 (5 bases). Germline CDR1 and CDR2: SGHVS and FNYEAQ. Trimming shortened V by 4 bases and J by 2 bases, and 8 bases separated the two germline ends. The CDR3 is 13 amino acids. CDR3 bases: TGTGCCAGCAGCTCGACAGAAAACTATGGCTACACCTTC. Protein: CASSSTENYGYTF. Variable domain in full (rest from reference TRBV7-6 and TRBJ1-2): GAGVSQSPRYKVTKRGQDVALRCDPISGHVSLYWYRQALGQGPEFLTYFNYEAQQDKSGLPNDRFSAERPEGSISTLTIQRTEQRDSAMYRCASSSTENYGYTFGSGTRLTVV.

The V and J genes are TRBV10-3 and TRBJ2-5, with D possibly being TRBD1 (6 bases). The length of the CDR3 is 13 residues. The ends were cut back, 4 bases at V and 5 bases at J, with 11 bases in the middle. Germline CDR1 ENHRY, CDR2 SYGVKD. Here the CDR3 reads CAISAGVEETQYF. CDR3 coding DNA: TGTGCCATCAGTGCAGGGGTGGAGGAGACCCAGTACTTC.

A word on this clone: Distinct nucleotide sequences in the sample also encode this CDR3. The chain combines TRBV7-9 with TRBJ1-4, with D possibly TRBD1 on 5 matching bases. Trimming pared 4 bases from V and 4 bases from J, leaving 10 bases between. Germline V gene sequence: CDR1 SEHNR, CDR2 FQNEAQ (reference sequence). The length of the CDR3 is 14 residues. CDR3 in amino acids: CASSSDRLNEKLFF. The CDR3 DNA reads TGTGCCAGCAGCTCAGACAGACTTAATGAAAAACTGTTTTTT.

This clone has a single count. V gene TRBV7-9 combines with J gene TRBJ2-5, with 9 nucleotides matching TRBD1. This CDR3 comprises 15 residues. The germline CDR1 and CDR2 sequences are SEHNR and FQNEAQ (reference sequence). V was clipped by 4 bases and J by 5 bases; unmatched bases: 8. DNA for the CDR3: TGTGCCAGCAGCTCTGGGACAGGGTGGTTGGAGACCCAGTACTTC. Translating gives CASSSGTGWLETQYF.

The DNA of the CDR3 is TGTGCCAGCAATATGTACTATGGCTACACCTTC. Translated: CASNMYYGYTF. The chain joins TRBV12-3 or TRBV12-4 to TRBJ1-2, with D unresolved. V was clipped by 7 bases and J by 3 bases, with 6 bases between them. This CDR3 comprises 11 residues.

The rearrangement links TRBV18 to TRBJ2-3; 9 bases line up with TRBD2. Germline V gene data show CDR1 as KGHSH and CDR2 as LQKENI. With 3 bases clipped from V and 2 bases from J, the junction kept 3 bases outside the gene matches. CDR3 length: 15 residues. The CDR3 sequence is CASSPASGATDTQYF. The CDR3 bases are TGTGCCAGCTCACCGGCTAGCGGGGCCACAGATACGCAGTATTTT.

The gene calls are TRBV6-5 and TRBJ1-2, with 10 nucleotides matching TRBD1. The CDR3 sequence is 15 residues long. V trimming: 4 bases; J trimming: 7 bases; junction bases outside the gene matches: 9. Germline CDR1 and CDR2: MNHEY and SVGAGI. The CDR3 nucleotides read TGTGCCAGCAGTTTAGACAGGGGGCGAAGTAGTGGCTACACCTTC. Its protein is CASSLDRGRSSGYTF.

The chain is built from TRBV4-2 and TRBJ2-1; 8 bases are shared with TRBD2. Trimming at V came to 1 base and at J to 3 bases, leaving 5 bases not matched to a gene. Germline values: CDR1 LGHNA, CDR2 YNFKEQ. CDR3 length: 16 residues. The CDR3 here is CASSQAAGTSYNEQFF. For the CDR3, the DNA is TGTGCCAGCAGCCAAGCGGCCGGGACTAGCTACAATGAGCAGTTCTTC.

This clone was detected only once. The gene calls are TRBV5-6 and TRBJ1-1; D might be TRBD1 (6 bases). V lost 3 bases and J lost 3, with 21 bases in between. Germline V gene lookup returns CDR1 SGHDT and CDR2 YYEEEE. CDR3 size: 17 residues. CDR3 in amino acids: CASSWTFRAGDDTEAFF. In DNA form, the CDR3 reads TGTGCCAGCAGCTGGACCTTCAGGGCAGGGGATGACACTGAAGCTTTCTTT. Supplemented by reference TRBV5-6 and TRBJ1-1, the full variable domain reads DAGVTQSPTHLIKTRGQQVTLRCSPKSGHDTVSWYQQALGQGPQFIFQYYEEEERQRGNFPDRFSGHQFPNYSSELNVNALLLGDSALYLCASSWTFRAGDDTEAFFGQGTRLTVV.

This clone appeared once. The chain has TRBV7-2 and TRBJ1-2; 8 bases are a match to TRBD1. The CDR3 spans 15 residues. CDR1 is SGHTA and CDR2 is FQGNSA in the germline V gene. Trimming at V came to 4 bases and at J to 7 bases, leaving 11 bases not matched to a gene. The CDR3 loop is CASSSGAGGRSGYTF. The DNA for the CDR3 is TGTGCCAGCAGCTCCGGGGCAGGGGGCCGCTCTGGCTACACCTTC. Looking up the rest from reference TRBV7-2 and TRBJ1-2 gives the full variable domain: GAGVSQSPSNKVTEKGKDVELRCDPISGHTALYWYRQSLGQGLEFLIYFQGNSAPDKSGLPSDRFSAERTGGSVSTLTIQRTQQEDSAVYLCASSSGAGGRSGYTFGSGTRLTVV.

This clone showed up just a few times. V and J are TRBV29-1 and TRBJ1-1; weak D call: TRBD1 (6 bases). The germline V gene has CDR1 SQVTM and CDR2 ANQGSEA. The CDR3 extends over 13 amino acids. The V and J ends lost 6 bases and 3 bases respectively, with 14 bases between them. The CDR3 region is CSVGQGSDTEAFF. In DNA, the CDR3 is TGCAGCGTCGGGCAGGGGAGTGACACTGAAGCTTTCTTT.

The genes are TRBV30 and TRBJ2-5; a weak D match, TRBD2 (6 bases). The CDR3 loop spans 12 amino acids. Germline lookup yields CDR1 GTSNPN and CDR2 SVGIG (reference sequence). With 8 bases removed from V and 0 bases from J, the gap between germline ends came to 10 bases. The CDR3 region is CAGSGDQETQYF. In nucleotides, the CDR3 is TGTGCCGGGTCGGGGGACCAAGAGACCCAGTACTTC.